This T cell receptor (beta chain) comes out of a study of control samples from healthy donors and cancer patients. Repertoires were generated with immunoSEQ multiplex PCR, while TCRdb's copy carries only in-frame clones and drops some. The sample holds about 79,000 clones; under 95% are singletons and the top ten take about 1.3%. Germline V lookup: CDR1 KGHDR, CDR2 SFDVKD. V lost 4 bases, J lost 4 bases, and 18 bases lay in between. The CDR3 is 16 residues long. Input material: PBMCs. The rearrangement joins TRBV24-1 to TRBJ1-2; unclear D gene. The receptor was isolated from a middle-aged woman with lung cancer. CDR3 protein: CATSDRPRVGFYGYTF. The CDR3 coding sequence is TGTGCCACCAGTGACCGACCCCGGGTAGGGTTCTATGGCTACACCTTC.